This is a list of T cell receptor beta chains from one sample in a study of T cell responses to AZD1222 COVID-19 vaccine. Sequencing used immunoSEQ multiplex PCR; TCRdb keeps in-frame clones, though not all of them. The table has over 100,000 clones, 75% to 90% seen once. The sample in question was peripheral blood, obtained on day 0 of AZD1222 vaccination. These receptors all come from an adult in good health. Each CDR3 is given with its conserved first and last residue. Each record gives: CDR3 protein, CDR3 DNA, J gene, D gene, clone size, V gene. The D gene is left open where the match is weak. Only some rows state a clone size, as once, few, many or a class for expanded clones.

CASSLEGVSPLHF,TGTGCCAGCAGTTTAGAAGGGGTCTCACCCCTCCACTTT,TRBJ1-6,.,once,TRBV27
CASSLGPTYGYTF,TGTGCCAGCAGCTTAGGGCCGACCTATGGCTACACCTTC,TRBJ1-2,.,.,TRBV7-9
CASSQDLSGEQYF,TGTGCCAGCAGCCAGGACTTGTCCGGCGAGCAGTACTTC,TRBJ2-7,.,.,TRBV6-2/TRBV6-3
CASSRNSGSDYNEQFF,TGTGCCAGCAGTAGAAATAGCGGGAGCGACTACAATGAGCAGTTCTTC,TRBJ2-1,TRBD2,.,TRBV2
CASSPGTSGRGDTQYF,TGTGCCAGCAGCCCGGGGACTAGCGGGAGAGGGGATACGCAGTATTTT,TRBJ2-3,TRBD2,.,TRBV4-2
CASRPVAGDEAFF,TGCGCCAGCAGGCCCGTAGCAGGGGATGAAGCTTTCTTT,TRBJ1-1,.,.,TRBV5-1
CASSWLGGESPLHF,TGTGCCAGCAGCTGGTTAGGAGGGGAATCACCCCTCCACTTT,TRBJ1-6,.,.,TRBV6-5
CASSPPSGLGNTIYF,TGTGCCAGCTCACCCCCGTCTGGGCTCGGAAACACCATATATTTT,TRBJ1-3,.,once,TRBV18
CASSEQGVSSYGYTF,TGTGCCAGCAGCGAACAGGGAGTCTCAAGCTATGGCTACACCTTC,TRBJ1-2,.,.,TRBV7-2
CASTSQQGLNTEAFF,TGTGCCAGCACCTCTCAACAGGGGCTGAACACTGAAGCTTTCTTT,TRBJ1-1,TRBD1,.,TRBV28
CAIRPTPEGTEAFF,TGTGCCATCAGACCGACACCCGAGGGCACTGAAGCTTTCTTT,TRBJ1-1,.,.,TRBV10-3
CASSIAGSPNQPQHF,TGTGCCAGTAGTATAGCGGGGTCCCCCAATCAGCCCCAGCATTTT,TRBJ1-5,.,.,TRBV19
CASGWGQNTEAFF,TGCGCCAGCGGGTGGGGGCAGAACACTGAAGCTTTCTTT,TRBJ1-1,.,.,TRBV10-2
CASSQDGAPMNTGELFF,TGTGCCAGCAGCCAAGATGGGGCACCTATGAACACCGGGGAGCTGTTTTTT,TRBJ2-2,.,once,TRBV4-2
CASSATGGLSELYGYTF,TGTGCCAGCAGTGCAACCGGGGGCCTCTCAGAGCTATATGGCTACACCTTC,TRBJ1-2,.,.,TRBV28
CASSSQRGGGGTDTQYF,TGTGCCAGCAGCTCCCAGCGGGGGGGCGGGGGCACAGATACGCAGTATTTT,TRBJ2-3,TRBD2,.,TRBV11-3
CASSLGTEGETQYF,TGTGCCAGCAGTTTGGGGACGGAGGGAGAGACCCAGTACTTC,TRBJ2-5,.,.,TRBV28
CASSQDLRASGSWETQYF,TGTGCCAGCAGCCAAGATTTAAGGGCTAGCGGGAGTTGGGAGACCCAGTACTTC,TRBJ2-5,TRBD2,.,TRBV4-2
CASSLGVPGEQYF,TGTGCCAGCAGTTTAGGCGTTCCGGGGGAGCAGTACTTC,TRBJ2-7,.,.,TRBV27
CASSPLISGANVLTF,TGTGCCAGTAGTCCACTCATCTCTGGGGCCAACGTCCTGACTTTC,TRBJ2-6,.,.,TRBV19
CASSERDRGRTNYGYTF,TGTGCCAGCAGTGAGCGGGACAGGGGGCGAACTAACTATGGCTACACCTTC,TRBJ1-2,TRBD1,once,TRBV6-1
CASNSIIGTQYF,TGTGCCAGCAACAGTATCATTGGTACGCAGTATTTT,TRBJ2-3,.,.,TRBV6-5
CASSPPDGDTDTQYF,TGTGCCAGCTCACCACCGGACGGAGACACAGATACGCAGTATTTT,TRBJ2-3,.,.,TRBV18
CASSLAGNYGYTF,TGTGCCAGCAGCTTGGCAGGAAACTATGGCTACACCTTC,TRBJ1-2,.,.,TRBV7-2
CASSPRTGISYEQYF,TGTGCCAGTAGTCCTAGGACAGGCATCTCCTACGAGCAGTACTTC,TRBJ2-7,TRBD1,.,TRBV19
CASSLSGTGAYEQYF,TGTGCCAGCAGTTTATCGGGGACAGGGGCCTACGAGCAGTACTTC,TRBJ2-7,TRBD1,.,TRBV28
CASSPRAAQGGSYNEQFF,TGTGCCAGCTCCCCACGAGCGGCACAGGGTGGATCCTACAATGAGCAGTTCTTC,TRBJ2-1,.,.,TRBV18
CASSQARFGPDTQYF,TGTGCCAGTAGCCAGGCTAGGTTCGGTCCAGATACGCAGTATTTT,TRBJ2-3,.,.,TRBV19
CASSSVGDLPYEQYF,TGTGCCAGCAGCTCTGTCGGGGACCTCCCCTACGAGCAGTACTTC,TRBJ2-7,.,.,TRBV11-2
CASSSPGTGSEQYF,TGTGCCAGCAGTTCTCCGGGGACGGGCAGCGAGCAGTACTTC,TRBJ2-7,.,.,TRBV28
CASSLKEGPSGNTIYF,TGTGCCAGCAGCTTAAAGGAGGGACCCTCTGGAAACACCATATATTTT,TRBJ1-3,.,.,TRBV7-2
CASSSGQADTDTQYF,TGCGCCAGCAGCTCCGGACAGGCCGATACAGATACGCAGTATTTT,TRBJ2-3,TRBD1,once,TRBV5-1
CVSSEYQFSTNEKLFF,TGTGTCAGCAGTGAATATCAGTTTTCAACTAATGAAAAACTGTTTTTT,TRBJ1-4,.,.,TRBV25-1
CASISDSGAPYNEQFF,TGTGCCAGCATCTCGGACAGCGGGGCCCCCTACAATGAGCAGTTCTTC,TRBJ2-1,.,.,TRBV5-6
CASSLEGLYNSPLHF,TGCGCCAGCAGCTTGGAGGGACTCTATAATTCACCCCTCCACTTT,TRBJ1-6,.,.,TRBV5-1
CASSSLVTTNEKLFF,TGTGCCAGCAGCTCCCTCGTTACAACTAATGAAAAACTGTTTTTT,TRBJ1-4,.,.,TRBV28
CASSVDGRNSHGYTF,TGTGCCAGCAGCGTAGACGGAAGGAACTCCCATGGCTACACCTTC,TRBJ1-2,.,.,TRBV9
CASSLGPEYSSYDYGYTF,TGTGCCAGCAGCCTAGGCCCCGAATACTCATCATATGACTATGGCTACACCTTC,TRBJ1-2,.,few,TRBV2
CASSPWGTPGYGYTF,TGTGCCAGCAGCCCATGGGGGACGCCGGGCTATGGCTACACCTTC,TRBJ1-2,.,once,TRBV9
CASRLQENTEAFF,TGCGCCAGCAGATTACAGGAAAACACTGAAGCTTTCTTT,TRBJ1-1,.,once,TRBV4-3
CASSVMTAFDGYTF,TGTGCCAGCAGCGTTATGACAGCATTCGATGGCTACACCTTC,TRBJ1-2,.,once,TRBV4-2
CASSSHTGLNTEAFF,TGTGCCAGCAGTTCCCATACAGGATTGAACACTGAAGCTTTCTTT,TRBJ1-1,.,.,TRBV28
CASSYRQRDGPYGYTF,TGTGCCAGCAGTTACCGCCAACGGGACGGACCCTATGGCTACACCTTC,TRBJ1-2,.,.,TRBV6-5
CASSGGREQFF,TGTGCCAGCAGCGGGGGGCGTGAGCAGTTCTTC,TRBJ2-1,.,.,TRBV11-3
CASSQDQIGLLIGYTF,TGCGCCAGCAGCCAAGATCAAATAGGTCTTTTGATTGGCTACACCTTC,TRBJ1-2,.,few,TRBV4-1
CAWSLDRVSTEAFF,TGTGCCTGGAGTCTGGACAGGGTCTCTACTGAAGCTTTCTTT,TRBJ1-1,TRBD1,once,TRBV30
CASSLGTSGGASTDTQYF,TGCGCCAGCAGCCTCGGGACTAGCGGGGGGGCCTCGACAGATACGCAGTATTTT,TRBJ2-3,TRBD2,.,TRBV4-3
CASSAGLTSEQYF,TGTGCCAGCAGCGCAGGGTTAACCTCCGAGCAGTACTTC,TRBJ2-7,.,few,TRBV9
CASPLHGRGLGNEKLFF,TGTGCCAGCCCTTTACATGGCAGGGGGCTTGGTAATGAAAAACTGTTTTTT,TRBJ1-4,.,once,TRBV21-1
CASSAPEWDRVNEQYF,TGCGCCAGCAGTGCCCCCGAGTGGGACAGGGTGAATGAGCAGTACTTC,TRBJ2-7,TRBD1,.,TRBV10-1
CASSKTSGYYEQYF,TGTGCCAGCAGCAAGACTAGCGGTTATTACGAGCAGTACTTC,TRBJ2-7,TRBD2,.,TRBV5-4
CASRRRQSPYEQYF,TGTGCCAGCAGAAGGAGACAGAGCCCCTACGAGCAGTACTTC,TRBJ2-7,.,.,TRBV28
CASSPRPLGNSPLHF,TGTGCCAGCAGTCCCCGACCCCTCGGGAATTCACCCCTCCACTTT,TRBJ1-6,.,.,TRBV6-5
CASSQGGQGNQDQPQHF,TGTGCCAGCAGCCAAGGGGGACAGGGGAATCAGGATCAGCCCCAGCATTTT,TRBJ1-5,TRBD1,once,TRBV4-2
CASSATTGGIEQYF,TGTGCCAGCAGCGCTACCACAGGGGGTATCGAGCAGTACTTC,TRBJ2-7,TRBD1,.,TRBV9
CASRVWGGGTEAFF,TGCGCCAGCAGAGTTTGGGGGGGAGGCACTGAAGCTTTCTTT,TRBJ1-1,.,.,TRBV5-1
CASSNQRGWETQYF,TGTGCCAGTAGTAACCAGCGGGGGTGGGAGACCCAGTACTTC,TRBJ2-5,TRBD2,.,TRBV19
CASSSGQGSDTIYF,TGCGCCAGCAGTTCAGGACAGGGGAGTGACACCATATATTTT,TRBJ1-3,TRBD1,.,TRBV5-1
CASSTLGRGAVHEQYF,TGTGCCAGCAGCACCCTTGGAAGGGGCGCCGTGCACGAGCAGTACTTC,TRBJ2-7,.,.,TRBV11-1
CASSQPTGGTGELFF,TGTGCCAGCAGCCAACCAACAGGGGGGACCGGGGAGCTGTTTTTT,TRBJ2-2,TRBD1,.,TRBV4-2